The T cell receptor (beta chain) under discussion was sequenced for a study of breast tumors, draining lymph nodes, adjacent tissues. This clonotype was recorded at least ten times. Its antigen remains unidentified. Breast cancer patients provided tissue from their axillary draining lymph nodes. V was shortened by 2 bases and J by 9 bases, with 8 bases between the two germline ends. CDR3 length equals 12 residues. Germline CDR1 SEHNR, CDR2 FQNEAQ (reference sequence). Findings of the study overall: That most tumor T cells come from lymph nodes remained unproven. The data were judged consistent with most tumor T cells coming from lymph node and expanding in tumor. Compared with lymph nodes, tumors were less diverse; compared with nontumor tissue, more. Luminal-like breast cancer showed significantly higher tumor–nontumor repertoire similarity than basal-like.

TCRdb re-called the multiplex PCR reads with MiXCR, one entry per CDR3 protein. The data hold some 130,000 distinct CDR3 sequences, with around 20% observed a single time. V usage is TRBV7-9 and J usage is TRBJ2-1; D is possibly TRBD1 (5 bases). The sample consisted of axillary lymph node tissue. The sequence was collected from a female donor with breast cancer. Some clones in this sample may be carry-over from other donors' samples. The CDR3 here is CASSLRGLEQFF. For the CDR3, the DNA is TGTGCCAGCAGCTTAAGGGGCCTTGAGCAGTTCTTC.